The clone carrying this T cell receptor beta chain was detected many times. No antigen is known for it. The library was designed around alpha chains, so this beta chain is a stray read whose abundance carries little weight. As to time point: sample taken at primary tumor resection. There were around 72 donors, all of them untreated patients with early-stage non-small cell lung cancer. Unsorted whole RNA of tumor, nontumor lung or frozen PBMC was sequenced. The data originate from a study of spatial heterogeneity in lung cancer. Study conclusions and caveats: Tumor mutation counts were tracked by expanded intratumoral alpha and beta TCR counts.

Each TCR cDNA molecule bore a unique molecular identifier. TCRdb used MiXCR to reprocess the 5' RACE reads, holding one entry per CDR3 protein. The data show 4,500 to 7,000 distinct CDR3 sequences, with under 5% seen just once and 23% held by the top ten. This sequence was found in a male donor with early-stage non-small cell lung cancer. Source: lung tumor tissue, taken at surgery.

CDR3 DNA: TGCGCCAGCAGGGATGGAGGGCCTAATGAAAAACTGTTTTTT. Its translation: CASRDGGPNEKLFF. The V gene is TRBV5-1, the J gene TRBJ1-4, with D uncertain. CDR3 length: 14 residues. Germline V gene sequence: CDR1 SGHRS, CDR2 YFSETQ. V was trimmed by 5 bases and J by 3 bases, leaving 11 bases between them.